One sample yielded the 16 T cell receptor beta chains listed below, sequenced in a study of blood T cell repertoires in COVID-19 (dated by TCRdb to the early 2020s). The library was generated by the immunoSEQ multiplex PCR assay. Imported from immuneACCESS, the table was reduced by TCRdb to in-frame sequences with V and J called. These copies leave out some clones; in studies compared against another copy, an unresolved V gene accounts for under half, and the cause of the remainder is not known. The sample yields approximately 250,000 clones; about nine tenths were counted once. The ten largest clones add up to about 2.2% of the sample. Sequences were obtained from peripheral blood. These receptors were collected from a man younger than 45 who had recovered from COVID-19.

CDR3 coding DNA: TGTGCCAGCAGCCCCAAAATGAACACTGAAGCTTTCTTT. It specifies CASSPKMNTEAFF. V usage is TRBV6-5 and J usage is TRBJ1-1; D gene ambiguous. CDR1 is MNHEY, CDR2 SVGAGI, per germline. The CDR3 is 13 amino acids. V lost 6 bases and J lost 0, with 8 bases in between.

The rearrangement links TRBV18 to TRBJ1-6; D perhaps matches TRBD1 (5 bases). The V end was cut by 6 bases, the J end by 3 bases, with 12 bases between. This CDR3 comprises 15 residues. The germline V gene has CDR1 KGHSH and CDR2 LQKENI. Written as DNA, the CDR3 is TGTGCCAGCTCGCCTCCGGACAACTATAATTCACCCCTCCACTTT. Its protein is CASSPPDNYNSPLHF.

The chain is built from TRBV7-9 and TRBJ2-1, with TRBD2 matching over 8 bases. The CDR3 runs 15 residues. V was clipped by 5 bases and J by 7 bases; unmatched bases: 10. In germline, CDR1 is SEHNR, CDR2 FQNEAQ (reference sequence). The CDR3 protein is CASSRAAGGRNEQFF. CDR3 DNA: TGTGCCAGCAGCCGAGCGGCGGGGGGAAGGAATGAGCAGTTCTTC. Together with reference TRBV7-9 and TRBJ2-1, the CDR3 gives the full variable domain: DTGVSQNPRHKITKRGQNVTFRCDPISEHNRLYWYRQTLGQGPEFLTYFQNEAQLEKSRLLSDRFSAERPKGSFSTLEIQRTEQGDSAMYLCASSRAAGGRNEQFFGPGTRLTVL.

The CDR3 spells CASSPRWGSYGYTF. CDR3 bases: TGTGCCAGCAGCCCCCGATGGGGCTCCTATGGCTACACCTTC. The chain combines TRBV6-4 with TRBJ1-2; tentative D call: TRBD1 (5 bases). Germline CDR1 MRHNA, CDR2 SNTAGT. V lost 6 bases to trimming and J lost 4 bases, with 15 bases between them. The CDR3 contains 14 residues.

The chain carries TRBV3-1 (or the pseudogene TRBV3-2) and TRBJ2-3; possible D gene TRBD1, 5 bases. Trimming removed 0 bases from V and 6 bases from J, with 13 bases in between. The CDR3 sequence is 15 residues long. CDR1 is LGHDT, CDR2 YNNKEL, per germline (reference sequence). This CDR3 reads CASSQEPQGRDTQYF. CDR3 sequence (DNA): TGTGCCAGCAGCCAAGAACCCCAGGGCAGGGATACGCAGTATTTT.

This clone has only one observation. The chain combines TRBV13 with TRBJ2-3; 13 positions agree with TRBD2. Germline CDR1 PRHDT, CDR2 FYEKMQ (reference sequence). The trim removed 1 base at V and 6 bases at J, leaving 4 bases unmatched. The CDR3 has 16 amino acids. The CDR3 DNA is TGTGCCAGCAGCTTAGCGACTAGCGGGGGGCACGATACGCAGTATTTT. This sequence encodes CASSLATSGGHDTQYF.

At least ten counts were recorded for this clone. This sequence joins TRBV9 and TRBJ2-1, with TRBD2 matching 12 bases. The CDR3 covers 15 residues. V shed 1 base and J 6 bases; nucleotides not matched to a gene: 2. Germline loops: CDR1 SGDLS, CDR2 YYNGEE. The chain's CDR3 is CASSVTTSGGNEQFF. CDR3 DNA: TGTGCCAGCAGCGTAACGACTAGCGGGGGCAATGAGCAGTTCTTC.

The CDR3 region is CASSYNFGGGNTIYF. CDR3 coding DNA: TGTGCCAGCAGTTACAATTTTGGGGGCGGAAACACCATATATTTT. The chain links TRBV6-5 to TRBJ1-3; tentatively, D is TRBD1 (6 bases). V was cut by 2 bases and J by 4 bases, with 12 bases left in between. The germline CDR1 and CDR2 sequences are MNHEY and SVGAGI. This CDR3 has 15 amino acids.

The chain employs TRBV19 and TRBJ1-3, with D tentatively TRBD1 (5 bases). The ends were cut back, 4 bases at V and 6 bases at J, with 22 bases in the middle. Germline CDR1 LNHDA, CDR2 SQIVND (reference sequence). CDR3 size: 17 residues. CDR3 loop: CASSTYSTTGLKNTIYF. The DNA for the CDR3 is TGTGCCAGTAGTACCTACTCAACTACAGGATTAAAAAACACCATATATTTT.

The V call is TRBV23-1, the J call TRBJ1-5; no reliable D call. TRBV23-1 is an ORF, and what it does is uncertain. The V and J ends lost 3 bases and 3 bases respectively, with 12 bases between them. The CDR3 is made up of 15 amino acids. CDR3 sequence: CASSHEGCTNQPQHF. As DNA, the CDR3 is TGCGCCAGCAGTCATGAGGGATGTACCAATCAGCCCCAGCATTTT.

The chain has TRBV7-7 and TRBJ2-2; TRBD2 matches 7 bases. With V trimmed by 4 bases and J by 7 bases, 6 bases remained unmatched. CDR1 and CDR2 (germline): SSHAT, FNYEAQ (reference sequence). CDR3 length equals 14 residues. The CDR3 loop is CASSSTGGVGELFF. As DNA, the CDR3 is TGTGCCAGCAGCTCAACGGGGGGAGTCGGGGAGCTGTTTTTT.

The genes are TRBV3-1 (or the pseudogene TRBV3-2) and TRBJ2-7; D ambiguous. V lost 3 bases, J lost 5 bases, and 5 bases lay in between. The CDR3 length is 11 residues. The germline V gene encodes CDR1 LGHDT and CDR2 YNNKEL (reference sequence). The CDR3 DNA reads as TGTGCCAGCAGCCACATCCACGAGCAGTACTTC. This encodes CASSHIHEQYF.

The CDR3 region is CASSLVGRAIEAFF. The CDR3 DNA is TGTGCCAGCAGCCTTGTTGGCAGGGCCATAGAAGCTTTCTTT. The chain couples TRBV7-8 to TRBJ1-1; TRBD1 is a possible D gene (5 bases). In germline, CDR1 is SGHVS, CDR2 FQNEAQ. The V end was cut by 5 bases, the J end by 8 bases, with 18 bases between. This CDR3 region has 14 residues.

The chain uses TRBV11-2 and TRBJ2-1; D remains unclear. CDR1 is SGHAT and CDR2 is FQNNGV in the germline V gene. The CDR3 consists of 13 residues. Trimming shortened V by 1 base and J by 5 bases, and 6 bases separated the two germline ends. CDR3 region: CASSLGTNNEQFF. The CDR3 DNA sequence: TGTGCCAGCAGCTTAGGCACTAACAATGAGCAGTTCTTC. Together with reference TRBV11-2 and TRBJ2-1, the CDR3 gives the full variable domain: EAGVAQSPRYKIIEKRQSVAFWCNPISGHATLYWYQQILGQGPKLLIQFQNNGVVDDSQLPKDRFSAERLKGVDSTLKIQPAKLEDSAVYLCASSLGTNNEQFFGPGTRLTVL.

The chain links TRBV5-1 to TRBJ1-4; TRBD1 agrees at 7 bases. Germline CDR1 and CDR2: SGHRS and YFSETQ. The CDR3 is 14 amino acids. Germline trimming cut 7 bases from V and 13 bases from J; bases unmatched to any gene: 16. CDR3 sequence: CASSKDRFLEGLFF. The DNA of the CDR3 is TGCGCCAGCTCCAAGGACAGGTTCTTGGAGGGACTGTTTTTT.

This clone occurred once. The chain joins TRBV6-5 to TRBJ2-5; 7 nucleotides align to TRBD1. The trim removed 6 bases at V and 5 bases at J, leaving 6 bases unmatched. CDR1 and CDR2 from the germline V gene are MNHEY and SVGAGI. This CDR3 is 13 amino acids long. This CDR3 reads CASRPQGSETQYF. DNA for the CDR3: TGTGCCAGCAGACCACAGGGGAGTGAGACCCAGTACTTC.